The source of this TCR beta chain is a study of spatial heterogeneity in lung cancer. Study conclusions and caveats: Expanded alpha and beta TCR counts within tumors tracked tumor mutation counts. Ubiquitous and regional expanded TCR counts correlated with ubiquitous and regional nonsynonymous mutations, respectively.

Every TCR cDNA molecule carried a tag that served as a unique molecular identifier. TCRdb re-called the 5' RACE reads through MiXCR, storing one row per CDR3 protein. Among around 1,600 distinct CDR3 sequences, around 13% were seen once, and the ten largest hold 35% to 50%. Specified time point: sample taken at primary tumor resection. A total of fewer than 80 untreated early-stage non-small cell lung cancer patients served as donors. In this sample, this clonotype turned up a few times. The antigen is undetermined. Sequenced here: lung tumor tissue, sampled at surgery. This receptor was identified in a male donor with early-stage non-small cell lung cancer.

CDR3 amino acids: CASSSGTSGRDYLSYEQYF. CDR3 DNA sequence: TGTGCCAGCAGTTCCGGGACTAGCGGGAGGGACTACCTATCCTACGAGCAGTACTTC. V and J are TRBV28 and TRBJ2-7; TRBD2 matches 16 bases. This CDR3 is 19 amino acids long. Germline values: CDR1 MDHEN, CDR2 SYDVKM. With V trimmed by 4 bases and J by 1 base, 10 bases remained unmatched. Filled out from reference TRBV28 and TRBJ2-7, the complete variable domain reads DVKVTQSSRYLVKRTGEKVFLECVQDMDHENMFWYRQDPGLGLRLIYFSYDVKMKEKGDIPEGYSVSREKKERFSLILESASTNQTSMYLCASSSGTSGRDYLSYEQYFGPGTRLTVT.